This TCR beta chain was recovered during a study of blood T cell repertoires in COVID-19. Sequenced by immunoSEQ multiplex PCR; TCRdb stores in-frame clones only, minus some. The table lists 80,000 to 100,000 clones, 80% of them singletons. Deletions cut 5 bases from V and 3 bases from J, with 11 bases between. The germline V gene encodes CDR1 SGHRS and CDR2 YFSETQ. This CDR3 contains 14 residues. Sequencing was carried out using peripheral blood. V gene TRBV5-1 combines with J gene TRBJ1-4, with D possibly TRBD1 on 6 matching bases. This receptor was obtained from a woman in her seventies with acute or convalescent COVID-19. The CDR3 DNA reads TGCGCCAGCAGAACAGGGCTGTCTAATGAAAAACTGTTTTTT. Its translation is CASRTGLSNEKLFF.